This is a list of T cell receptor beta chains from one sample in a study of molecular identifiers for immune sequencing clone quantification. One entry per CDR3 protein results from TCRdb running MiXCR on the PCR reads. The table shows around 82,000 distinct CDR3 sequences, with under 20% occurring only once. The sequenced sample consisted of naive CD8+ T cells from blood, with Jurkat cell RNA spiked in. The source of these receptors is a human donor in good health. Some libraries in this study had Jurkat cell RNA spiked in. Each CDR3 is given with its conserved first and last residue. A D gene is named only where the DNA matches it firmly. Some rows have no size entry. The others give once, few or many, or a class for an expanded clone.

TRBV4-1	TRBJ1-4	.	.	CASSRVGEKLFF	TGCGCCAGCAGCCGGGTGGGCGAAAAACTGTTTTTT
TRBV5-1	TRBJ2-1	.	many	CASSLAADSYNEQFF	TGCGCCAGCAGCTTGGCGGCTGACTCCTACAATGAGCAGTTCTTC
TRBV7-2	TRBJ2-7	TRBD2	many	CASSSTLAGDYEQYF	TGTGCCAGCAGCTCCACGCTAGCGGGGGACTACGAGCAGTACTTC
TRBV28	TRBJ1-2	TRBD1	once	CASSFTVASTAPGQGGANYGHAF	TGTGCCAGCAGTTTCACCGTAGCCAGTACGGCGCCCGGACAGGGTGGAGCTAACTATGGCCACGCCTTC
TRBV5-6	TRBJ2-7	.	many	CASSLVGTSSEQYF	TGTGCCAGCAGCTTGGTCGGGACGTCTTCCGAGCAGTACTTC
TRBV13	TRBJ1-6	TRBD1	many	CASSSEGQGYNSPLHF	TGTGCCAGCAGCTCCGAGGGACAGGGATATAATTCACCCCTCCACTTT
TRBV20-1	TRBJ2-7	.	many	CSAPSPRGDRYADEQYF	TGCAGTGCTCCCTCCCCGCGGGGAGACAGGTATGCGGACGAGCAGTACTTC
TRBV30	TRBJ2-3	TRBD2	many	CAWSEFGGGASDTQYF	TGTGCCTGGAGTGAGTTTGGCGGGGGGGCTTCAGATACGCAGTATTTT
TRBV6-2/TRBV6-3	TRBJ2-7	TRBD2	.	CASSYTGTSPEQYF	TGTGCCAGCAGTTACACCGGGACTAGTCCCGAGCAGTACTTC
TRBV4-3	TRBJ2-1	TRBD1	many	CASSQGTGSSNEQFF	TGCGCCAGCAGCCAAGGGACAGGGTCGAGTAATGAGCAGTTCTTC
TRBV2	TRBJ1-3	.	many	CASSETASSGNTIYF	TGTGCCAGCAGTGAGACAGCCAGCTCTGGAAACACCATATATTTT
TRBV28	TRBJ2-3	.	many	CASSLHSRTDTQYF	TGTGCCAGCAGTTTGCACAGTCGCACAGATACGCAGTATTTT
TRBV4-1	TRBJ2-3	.	.	CASSQAQEGFLTDTQYF	TGCGCCAGCAGCCAGGCTCAGGAAGGTTTCCTCACAGATACGCAGTATTTT
TRBV11-2	TRBJ1-1	.	many	CASSLYGEAFF	TGTGCCAGCAGCTTATATGGGGAAGCTTTCTTT
TRBV9	TRBJ2-3	.	many	CASSVAGDTQYF	TGTGCCAGCAGCGTAGCTGGAGATACGCAGTATTTT
TRBV4-1	TRBJ2-7	TRBD2	many	CASSPGPLAGTYEQYF	TGCGCCAGCAGCCCCGGACCCCTAGCGGGAACCTACGAGCAGTACTTC
TRBV27	TRBJ1-6	.	many	CASSRGRNSPLHF	TGTGCCAGCAGCCGGGGCCGAAATTCACCCCTCCACTTT
TRBV27	TRBJ1-5	.	many	CASGFLGNQPQHF	TGTGCCAGCGGCTTCTTAGGTAATCAGCCCCAGCATTTT
TRBV11-2	TRBJ2-7	TRBD1	.	CASSWDRGYEQHF	TGTGCCAGCAGCTGGGACAGGGGTTACGAGCAGCACTTC
TRBV13	TRBJ1-1	.	many	CASSFMITEAFF	TGTGCCAGCAGCTTCATGATCACTGAAGCTTTCTTT
TRBV7-9	TRBJ2-7	.	many	CAYSTDSSYEQYF	TGTGCCTACTCGACCGACAGCTCCTACGAGCAGTACTTC
TRBV7-3	TRBJ2-3	.	few	CASSLTTSSTDTQYF	TGTGCCAGCAGCTTAACCACTAGTTCCACAGATACGCAGTATTTT
TRBV4-1	TRBJ2-3	TRBD2	.	CASSQDSTSGGYTQYF	TGCGCCAGCAGCCAAGATTCTACTAGCGGGGGTTATACGCAGTATTTT
TRBV12-3/TRBV12-4	TRBJ2-1	.	.	CASTRGNERFF	TGTGCCAGCACCCGGGGAAATGAGCGGTTCTTC
TRBV18	TRBJ1-1	.	many	CASSPIVQLNTEAFF	TGTGCCAGCTCACCAATTGTACAGCTTAACACTGAAGCTTTCTTT
TRBV4-1	TRBJ2-2	.	many	CASSQDGITTGELFF	TGCGCCAGCAGCCAAGATGGGATAACGACCGGGGAGCTGTTTTTT
TRBV3-1	TRBJ2-5	.	many	CASSQVGAGEETQYF	TGTGCCAGCAGCCAAGTAGGGGCAGGGGAAGAGACCCAGTACTTC
TRBV9	TRBJ2-7	.	many	CASSVGAVYEQYF	TGTGCCAGCAGTGTCGGGGCTGTTTACGAGCAGTACTTC
TRBV13	TRBJ2-6	.	many	CASSNGWSGANVLTF	TGTGCCAGCAGCAATGGGTGGTCTGGGGCCAACGTCCTGACTTTC
TRBV5-6	TRBJ2-2	.	many	CASSVGGTGELFF	TGTGCCAGCAGCGTCGGAGGCACCGGGGAGCTGTTTTTT
TRBV4-1	TRBJ2-1	.	many	CASSQVRGHNEQFF	TGCGCCAGCAGCCAAGTACGGGGCCACAATGAGCAGTTCTTC
TRBV19	TRBJ2-5	TRBD2	many	CASSIGGGVQETQYF	TGTGCCAGTAGTATAGGCGGGGGGGTGCAAGAGACCCAGTACTTC
TRBV4-2	TRBJ2-7	.	many	CASSQEDYPSSYEQYF	TGTGCCAGCAGCCAAGAGGACTACCCGAGCTCCTACGAGCAGTACTTC
TRBV12-3/TRBV12-4	TRBJ2-5	TRBD2	few	CASSFTSGDQETQYF	TGTGCCAGCAGTTTTACTAGCGGGGACCAAGAGACCCAGTACTTC
TRBV6-1	TRBJ1-1	.	many	CASSPIDRYGTEAFF	TGTGCCAGCAGTCCGATCGACAGGTACGGCACTGAAGCTTTCTTT
TRBV7-9	TRBJ1-3	.	many	CATPTQASGNTIYF	TGTGCCACCCCGACGCAGGCTTCTGGAAACACCATATATTTT
TRBV4-1	TRBJ2-7	.	many	CASSQGLATYEQYF	TGCGCCAGCAGCCAAGGACTTGCCACCTACGAGCAGTACTTC
TRBV11-2	TRBJ2-5	TRBD1	many	CASSTNRGETQYF	TGTGCCAGCAGCACGAACAGGGGCGAGACCCAGTACTTC
TRBV29-1	TRBJ2-3	TRBD1	many	CSVDAGGTGLDTQYF	TGCAGCGTTGATGCGGGCGGGACAGGGCTTGATACGCAGTATTTT
TRBV30	TRBJ2-7	.	many	CAWSVTGGPYEQYF	TGTGCCTGGAGTGTAACCGGAGGACCCTACGAGCAGTACTTC
TRBV20-1	TRBJ2-7	TRBD2	many	CSAERGSSYEQYF	TGCAGTGCTGAGCGGGGGAGCTCCTACGAGCAGTACTTC
TRBV19	TRBJ2-2	.	many	CASSIMGNTGELFF	TGTGCCAGTAGTATTATGGGTAACACCGGGGAGCTGTTTTTT
TRBV9	TRBJ2-3	.	many	CASSSSGSAASTDTQYF	TGTGCCAGCAGCTCCAGTGGGAGCGCTGCTAGCACAGATACGCAGTATTTT
TRBV7-6	TRBJ2-5	.	many	CASSLVPGVFQETQYF	TGTGCCAGCAGCTTAGTTCCGGGGGTATTCCAAGAGACCCAGTACTTC
TRBV4-1	TRBJ2-3	.	.	CASSQGTNTDTQYF	TGCGCCAGCAGCCAAGGGACTAACACAGATACGCAGTATTTT
TRBV30	TRBJ2-5	.	.	CAWSPRQMKETQYF	TGTGCCTGGAGTCCGCGGCAAATGAAAGAGACCCAGTACTTC
TRBV24-1	TRBJ2-6	.	many	CATSGVVEDAFSGANVLTF	TGTGCCACCAGTGGCGTGGTTGAGGACGCCTTCTCTGGGGCCAACGTCCTGACTTTC
TRBV9	TRBJ2-5	.	many	CASSVAGVVAETQYF	TGTGCCAGCAGCGTAGCTGGAGTAGTCGCTGAGACCCAGTACTTC
TRBV12-3/TRBV12-4	TRBJ1-2	.	many	CASSEGYGYTF	TGTGCCAGCAGTGAGGGCTATGGCTACACCTTC
TRBV6-2/TRBV6-3	TRBJ2-1	TRBD2	few	CASSYSLAGGPMNEQFF	TGTGCCAGCAGTTACTCCCTAGCGGGAGGGCCCATGAATGAGCAGTTCTTC
TRBV5-4	TRBJ2-3	TRBD1	few	CASSLAFGQGLGDTQYF	TGTGCCAGCAGCTTGGCCTTTGGACAGGGACTGGGAGATACGCAGTATTTT
TRBV4-3	TRBJ2-7	.	many	CASSDGTNREQYF	TGCGCCAGCAGCGACGGCACCAATCGGGAGCAGTACTTC
TRBV9	TRBJ1-1	.	many	CASSSDRANTEAFF	TGTGCCAGCAGCTCCGACAGAGCGAACACTGAAGCTTTCTTT
TRBV12-3/TRBV12-4	TRBJ1-5	.	many	CASSHAPGTENQPQHF	TGTGCCAGCAGCCACGCCCCCGGGACGGAGAATCAGCCCCAGCATTTT
TRBV28	TRBJ1-5	.	many	CASSSRGNQPQHF	TGTGCCAGCAGCTCAAGGGGCAATCAGCCCCAGCATTTT
TRBV5-1	TRBJ1-1	.	many	CASSLRTGTTEAFF	TGCGCCAGCAGCTTGAGAACAGGCACCACTGAAGCTTTCTTT
TRBV4-3	TRBJ1-2	.	.	CASSQDYSDYGYTF	TGCGCCAGCAGCCAGGATTATTCGGACTATGGCTACACCTTC
TRBV7-2	TRBJ2-1	.	.	CASSPTAYNEQFF	TGTGCCAGCAGCCCAACGGCCTACAATGAGCAGTTCTTC
TRBV5-6	TRBJ2-5	.	many	CASSLESDQETQYF	TGTGCCAGCAGCTTGGAGTCGGACCAAGAGACCCAGTACTTC